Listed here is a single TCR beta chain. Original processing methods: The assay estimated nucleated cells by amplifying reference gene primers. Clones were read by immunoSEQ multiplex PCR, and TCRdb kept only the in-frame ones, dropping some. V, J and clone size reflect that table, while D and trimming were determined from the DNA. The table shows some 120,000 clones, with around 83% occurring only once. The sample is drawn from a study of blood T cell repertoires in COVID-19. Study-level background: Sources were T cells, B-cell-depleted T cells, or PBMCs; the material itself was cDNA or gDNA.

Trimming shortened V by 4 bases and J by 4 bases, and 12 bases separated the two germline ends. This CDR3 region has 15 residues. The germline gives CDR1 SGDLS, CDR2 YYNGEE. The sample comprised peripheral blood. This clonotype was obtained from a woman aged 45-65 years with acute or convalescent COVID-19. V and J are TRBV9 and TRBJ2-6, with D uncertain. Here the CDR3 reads CASSLAGYGANVLTF. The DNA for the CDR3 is TGTGCCAGCAGCCTCGCCGGGTACGGGGCCAACGTCCTGACTTTC.